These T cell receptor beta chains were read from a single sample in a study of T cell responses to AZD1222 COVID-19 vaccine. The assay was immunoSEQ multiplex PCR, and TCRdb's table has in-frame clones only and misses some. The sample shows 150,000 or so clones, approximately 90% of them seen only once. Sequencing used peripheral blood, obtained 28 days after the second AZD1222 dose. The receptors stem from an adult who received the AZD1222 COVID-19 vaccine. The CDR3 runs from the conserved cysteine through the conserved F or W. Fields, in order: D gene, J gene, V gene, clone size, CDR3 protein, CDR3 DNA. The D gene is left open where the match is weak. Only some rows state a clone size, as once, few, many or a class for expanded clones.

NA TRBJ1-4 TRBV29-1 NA CSVIFGNEKLFF TGCAGCGTTATTTTCGGGAATGAAAAACTGTTTTTT
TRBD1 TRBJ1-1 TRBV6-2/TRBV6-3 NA CASSFARDRVGTEAFF TGTGCCAGCAGTTTCGCCCGGGACAGGGTCGGGACTGAAGCTTTCTTT
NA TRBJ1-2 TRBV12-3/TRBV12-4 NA CASSLTETAGTF TGTGCCAGCAGTTTGACAGAGACTGCCGGCACCTTC
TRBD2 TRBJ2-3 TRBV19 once CASSLLRGGPDTQYF TGTGCCAGTAGCCTCCTCCGGGGGGGCCCAGATACGCAGTATTTT
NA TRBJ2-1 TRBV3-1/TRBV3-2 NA CASSKDRVSYNEQFF TGTGCCAGCAGCAAAGACCGGGTTTCCTACAATGAGCAGTTCTTC
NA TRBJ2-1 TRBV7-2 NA CASSLALSRGHSPISRYNEQFF TGTGCCAGCAGCTTAGCCCTATCCCGGGGACATAGCCCAATAAGCCGCTACAATGAGCAGTTCTTC
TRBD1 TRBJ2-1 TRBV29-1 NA CSVGQGVDEQFF TGCAGCGTTGGCCAGGGGGTTGATGAGCAGTTCTTC
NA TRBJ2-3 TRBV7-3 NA CASSLFGGTDTQYF TGTGCCAGCAGCTTATTTGGTGGCACAGATACGCAGTATTTT
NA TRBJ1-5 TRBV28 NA CASIWWAGGNQPQHF TGTGCCAGCATATGGTGGGCAGGGGGCAATCAGCCCCAGCATTTT
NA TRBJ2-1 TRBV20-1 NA CSASRGNNNEQFF TGCAGTGCTAGTCGGGGGAACAACAATGAGCAGTTCTTC
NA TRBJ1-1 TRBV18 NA CASSTIRGTEAFF TGTGCCAGCTCAACTATTCGGGGGACTGAAGCTTTCTTT
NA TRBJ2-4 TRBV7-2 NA CASSLRDGASRAKNIQYF TGTGCCAGCAGCTTACGGGACGGTGCATCCCGGGCCAAAAACATTCAGTACTTC
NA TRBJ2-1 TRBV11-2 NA CASSLSGGSYNEQFF TGTGCCAGCAGCTTATCCGGGGGATCCTACAATGAGCAGTTCTTC
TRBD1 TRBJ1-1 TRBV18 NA CASSTRQGRAFF TGTGCCAGCTCAACCCGACAGGGACGAGCTTTCTTT
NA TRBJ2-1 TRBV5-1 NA CASSLEPGEHNEQFF TGCGCCAGCAGCTTGGAACCAGGGGAACACAATGAGCAGTTCTTC
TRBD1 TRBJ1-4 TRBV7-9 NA CASKRTGKGEKLFF TGTGCCAGCAAGAGGACAGGGAAAGGTGAAAAACTGTTTTTT
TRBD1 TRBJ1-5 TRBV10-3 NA CAISEEGGGQPQHF TGTGCCATCAGTGAGGAAGGGGGCGGGCAGCCCCAGCATTTT
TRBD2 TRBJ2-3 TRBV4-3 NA CASSRGLAGGYTDTQYF TGCGCCAGCAGCCGAGGACTAGCGGGGGGGTACACAGATACGCAGTATTTT
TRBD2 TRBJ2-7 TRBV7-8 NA CASSLVTSGALYEQYF TGTGCCAGCAGCTTAGTGACTAGCGGAGCGCTTTACGAGCAGTACTTC
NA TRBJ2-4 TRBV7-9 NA CASSLAWGRRDIQYF TGTGCCAGCAGCTTAGCGTGGGGGCGGAGGGACATTCAGTACTTC
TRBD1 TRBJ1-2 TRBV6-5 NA CASSYLGQGVYYGYTF TGTGCCAGCAGTTACCTGGGACAGGGGGTTTACTATGGCTACACCTTC
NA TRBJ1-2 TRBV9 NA CASSVGQGRPNYGYTF TGTGCCAGCAGCGTGGGTCAGGGGCGACCTAACTATGGCTACACCTTC
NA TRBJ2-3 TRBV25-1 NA CASRGFGASGDTQYF TGTGCCAGCAGGGGTTTTGGGGCTTCGGGGGATACGCAGTATTTT
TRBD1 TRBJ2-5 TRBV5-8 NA CASSSRTGYQETQYF TGTGCCAGCAGCTCAAGGACAGGGTACCAAGAGACCCAGTACTTC
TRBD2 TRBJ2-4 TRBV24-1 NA CATSEGGLADQKNIQYF TGTGCCACCAGTGAGGGAGGACTAGCGGACCAAAAAAACATTCAGTACTTC
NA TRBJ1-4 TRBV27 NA CASSLRPTREKLFF TGTGCCAGCAGTTTGCGGCCCACTCGGGAAAAACTGTTTTTT
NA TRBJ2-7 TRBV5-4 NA CASSARGSYEQYF TGTGCCAGCAGCGCAAGGGGGTCCTACGAGCAGTACTTC
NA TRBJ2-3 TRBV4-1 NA CASSQEFAALQTVRDTQYF TGCGCCAGCAGCCAAGAATTTGCGGCCCTCCAGACGGTTAGAGATACGCAGTATTTT
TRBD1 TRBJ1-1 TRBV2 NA CASNGLGQGRTEAFF TGTGCCAGCAACGGCCTAGGACAGGGGAGGACTGAAGCTTTCTTT
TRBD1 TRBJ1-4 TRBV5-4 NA CASSLGTGKNEKLFF TGTGCCAGCAGCTTGGGGACAGGGAAAAATGAAAAACTGTTTTTT
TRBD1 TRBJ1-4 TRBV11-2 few CASSLRVIRGTDTNEKLFF TGTGCCAGCAGCTTAAGGGTTATCAGAGGGACAGACACTAATGAAAAACTGTTTTTT
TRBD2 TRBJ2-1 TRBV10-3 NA CAISESFGREGEQFF TGTGCCATCAGTGAGTCGTTCGGGAGGGAGGGTGAGCAGTTCTTC
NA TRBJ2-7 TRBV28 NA CASSGRARGSYEQYF TGTGCCAGCAGCGGGCGGGCTCGAGGGTCCTACGAGCAGTACTTC
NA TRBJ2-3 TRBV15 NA CATSRDSGGHTQYF TGTGCCACCAGCAGAGATTCCGGGGGCCATACGCAGTATTTT
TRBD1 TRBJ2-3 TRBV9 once CASSAGQGTDTQYF TGTGCCAGCAGCGCCGGACAGGGTACAGATACGCAGTATTTT
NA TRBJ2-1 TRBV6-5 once CASSLTGFNEQFF TGTGCCAGCAGTTTAACAGGGTTCAATGAGCAGTTCTTC
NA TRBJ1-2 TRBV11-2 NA CASSLDGAEYGYTF TGTGCCAGCAGCTTAGACGGGGCAGAGTATGGCTACACCTTC
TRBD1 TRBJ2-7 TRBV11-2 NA CASSPRTGGPYEQYF TGTGCCAGCAGCCCCAGGACAGGGGGTCCCTACGAGCAGTACTTC
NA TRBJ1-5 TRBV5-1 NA CASSLAVGGPQHF TGCGCCAGCAGCTTGGCCGTCGGGGGGCCCCAGCATTTT
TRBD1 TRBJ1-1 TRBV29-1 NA CSASRQGDTEAFF TGCAGCGCCTCCAGACAGGGGGACACTGAAGCTTTCTTT
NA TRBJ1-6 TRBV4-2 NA CASSPRDTHNSPLHF TGTGCCAGCAGCCCCAGGGACACCCATAATTCACCCCTCCACTTT
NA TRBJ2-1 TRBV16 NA CASSPPLGYEQFF TGTGCCAGCAGCCCCCCGTTGGGGTATGAGCAGTTCTTC
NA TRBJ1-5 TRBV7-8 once CASSLRRVGGQPQHF TGTGCCAGCAGCTTACGCAGGGTAGGAGGCCAGCCCCAGCATTTT
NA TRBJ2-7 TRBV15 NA CATKTGDPFGEQYF TGTGCCACCAAAACCGGGGACCCTTTCGGGGAGCAGTACTTC
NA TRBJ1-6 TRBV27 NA CASSFESSNSPLHF TGTGCCAGCAGTTTTGAGTCTTCAAATTCACCCCTCCACTTT
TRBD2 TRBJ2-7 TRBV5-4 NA CASSLGRTSGSYEQYF TGTGCCAGCAGCTTGGGGCGGACTAGCGGGAGCTACGAGCAGTACTTC
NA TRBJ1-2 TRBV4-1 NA CASRPIQGFNYGYTF TGCGCCAGCAGACCCATACAGGGCTTTAACTATGGCTACACCTTC
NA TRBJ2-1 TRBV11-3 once CASSLGQGSYNEQFF TGTGCCAGCAGCTTAGGCCAGGGTTCCTACAATGAGCAGTTCTTC
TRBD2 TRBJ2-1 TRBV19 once CASTQLGLSSYNEQFF TGTGCCAGTACCCAATTGGGACTATCCAGCTACAATGAGCAGTTCTTC
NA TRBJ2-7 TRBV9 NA CASSERQAASTYEQYF TGTGCCAGCAGCGAAAGACAGGCGGCCTCCACCTACGAGCAGTACTTC
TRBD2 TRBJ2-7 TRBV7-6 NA CASSPRGLAGMEQYF TGTGCCAGCAGCCCGAGAGGCCTAGCGGGAATGGAGCAGTACTTC